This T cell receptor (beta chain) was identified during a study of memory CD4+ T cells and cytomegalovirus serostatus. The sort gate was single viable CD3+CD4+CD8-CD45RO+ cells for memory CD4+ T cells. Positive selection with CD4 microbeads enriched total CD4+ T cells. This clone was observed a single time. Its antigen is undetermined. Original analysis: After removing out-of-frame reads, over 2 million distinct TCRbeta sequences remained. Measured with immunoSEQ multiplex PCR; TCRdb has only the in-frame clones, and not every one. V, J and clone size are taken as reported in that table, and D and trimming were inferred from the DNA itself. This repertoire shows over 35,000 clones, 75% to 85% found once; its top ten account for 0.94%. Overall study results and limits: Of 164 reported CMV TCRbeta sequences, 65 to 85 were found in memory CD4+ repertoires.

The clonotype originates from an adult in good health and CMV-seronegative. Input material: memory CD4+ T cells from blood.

CDR3 residues: CASSSTGGGTQYF. DNA for the CDR3: TGTGCCAGCAGCTCGACTGGGGGGGGTACGCAGTATTTT. The chain employs TRBV7-3 and TRBJ2-3; 7 bases are a match to TRBD2. This CDR3 has 13 amino acids. V shed 4 bases and J 8 bases; nucleotides not matched to a gene: 6. Looked up from germline, CDR1 is SGHTA and CDR2 is FQGTGA.